These 23 T cell receptor beta chains originate from one sample sequenced in a study of T cells in Graves' hyperthyroidism and ophthalmopathy. The investigators amplified TCR beta CDR3 regions from RNA transcripts. The primer set for the first-round RT-PCR of the TCR CDR3 was HTBI. TCRdb processed the multiplex PCR reads anew with MiXCR; each CDR3 protein has one entry. Seen here are 200,000 to 250,000 distinct CDR3 sequences, less than 20% observed once, and the top ten hold about half. Input material: blood. The receptor set was obtained from a woman between 50 and 59 years old with Graves' hyperthyroidism.

This clonotype was counted many times. This chain links TRBV10-3 with TRBJ2-7; 8 positions match TRBD2. Germline V gene lookup returns CDR1 ENHRY and CDR2 SYGVKD. V lost 5 bases and J lost 5; bases outside the gene matches: 14. This CDR3 has 16 amino acids. CDR3 DNA: TGTGCCATCAGTACCGAAACTAGCGGTTTCCCCAACGAGCAGTACTTC. Translated: CAISTETSGFPNEQYF.

This clonotype has ten or more counts. J is TRBJ2-5 and V is TRBV9; D might be TRBD2 (6 bases). With 4 bases removed from V and 5 bases from J, the gap between germline ends came to 12 bases. CDR3 size: 13 residues. Germline V gives CDR1 SGDLS, CDR2 YYNGEE. The CDR3: CASSMDGRETQYF. The CDR3 region has the DNA TGTGCCAGCAGCATGGATGGGAGGGAGACCCAGTACTTC.

Ten or more counts support this clonotype. V is TRBV11-2 and J is TRBJ2-7; tentatively, D is TRBD1 or TRBD2 (6 bases each). This CDR3 region has 17 residues. Trimming left V 4 bases short and J 0 bases short, with 19 bases between. Germline lookup yields CDR1 SGHAT and CDR2 FQNNGV. CDR3 residues: CASSSVRGGRNSYEQYF. In nucleotides, the CDR3 is TGTGCCAGCAGCTCAGTACGTGGGGGGCGCAACTCCTACGAGCAGTACTTC.

In this sample, this clonotype turned up many times. CDR3 region: CASSRMGSYGTDTQYF. CDR3 DNA sequence: TGTGCCAGCAGTCGAATGGGGAGTTACGGCACAGATACGCAGTATTTT. The V call is TRBV6-1, the J call TRBJ2-3; weak D call: TRBD2 (5 bases). V was clipped by 5 bases and J by 1 base, with 16 bases between them. This CDR3 has 16 amino acids. Looked up from germline, CDR1 is MNHNS and CDR2 is SASEGT.

This clonotype was recorded at least ten times. The chain employs TRBV13 and TRBJ2-3; D gene unclear. V lost 7 bases to trimming and J lost 2 bases, with 13 bases between them. Germline loops: CDR1 PRHDT, CDR2 FYEKMQ (reference sequence). The CDR3 consists of 14 residues. CDR3 sequence reads: CASMVGPNTDTQYF. The CDR3 DNA reads as TGTGCCAGCATGGTAGGGCCGAACACAGATACGCAGTATTTT.

The V gene is TRBV19, the J gene TRBJ2-3; 7 positions match TRBD2. Losses at the gene ends were 3 bases for V and 8 bases for J; bases not matched to a gene: 17. Looked up from germline, CDR1 is LNHDA and CDR2 is SQIVND (reference sequence). The CDR3 extends over 17 amino acids. CDR3: CASSIQDSGRGRATQYF. DNA for the CDR3: TGTGCCAGTAGTATTCAAGATTCGGGGCGCGGGAGAGCTACGCAGTATTTT.

This rearrangement joins TRBV11-2 to TRBJ1-1, with D perhaps TRBD1 (5 bases). Germline CDR1 and CDR2: SGHAT and FQNNGV. The CDR3 covers 13 residues. V was trimmed by 5 bases and J by 7 bases, leaving 14 bases between them. The CDR3 is CASSPDGASEAFF. CDR3 coding DNA: TGTGCCAGCAGCCCTGACGGGGCTAGTGAAGCTTTCTTT.

The gene calls are TRBV3-1 and TRBJ2-1; 12 nucleotides line up with TRBD2. This CDR3 contains 16 residues. Trimming cost V 7 bases and J 7 bases; bases outside gene matches: 11. Germline V gene lookup returns CDR1 LGHDT and CDR2 YNNKEL (reference sequence). The CDR3 DNA is TGTGCCAGCACTGGGTCCCTAGCGGGAGGGGGAAATGAGCAGTTCTTC. Protein: CASTGSLAGGGNEQFF.

This clonotype was recorded many times. The chain links TRBV30 to TRBJ2-3, with no clear D. Per germline, CDR1 GTSNPN and CDR2 SVGIG (reference sequence). V lost 2 bases, J lost 6 bases, and 6 bases lay in between. The CDR3 is made up of 11 amino acids. Here the CDR3 DNA reads TGTGCCTGGAGTATGGGGGATACGCAGTATTTT. Translating gives CAWSMGDTQYF.

Ten or more counts support this clonotype. The V gene is TRBV28, the J gene TRBJ1-5, with 8 nucleotides matching TRBD1. This CDR3 is built from 17 residues. V trimming: 3 bases; J trimming: 2 bases; junction bases outside the gene matches: 9. The germline CDR1 and CDR2 sequences are MDHEN and SYDVKM. The CDR3 nucleotides read TGTGCCAGCAGTTTTTCAGGGGGCGGGGTAGGCAATCAGCCCCAGCATTTT. Its translation: CASSFSGGGVGNQPQHF.

This clonotype was recorded at least ten times. The chain uses TRBV7-8 and TRBJ2-1; D not resolved. Looked up from germline, CDR1 is SGHVS and CDR2 is FQNEAQ. Deletions cut 0 bases from V and 0 bases from J, with 3 bases between. The CDR3 runs to 14 residues. CDR3 residues: CASSLAPSYNEQFF. The CDR3, as DNA: TGTGCCAGCAGCTTAGCCCCCTCCTACAATGAGCAGTTCTTC. The full variable domain, completed using reference TRBV7-8 and TRBJ2-1, is GAGVSQSPRYKVAKRGQDVALRCDPISGHVSLFWYQQALGQGPEFLTYFQNEAQLDKSGLPSDRFFAERPEGSVSTLKIQRTQQEDSAVYLCASSLAPSYNEQFFGPGTRLTVL.

This clonotype was seen a handful of times. The chain employs TRBV7-3 and TRBJ2-2; D call uncertain. The CDR3 length is 13 residues. CDR1 is SGHTA and CDR2 is FQGTGA in the germline V gene. With 6 bases removed from V and 5 bases from J, the gap between germline ends came to 10 bases. CDR3 bases: TGTGCCAGCAGACAAACGGTGACCGGGGAGCTGTTTTTT. Its protein product is CASRQTVTGELFF.

This clonotype appeared many times. The chain joins TRBV10-3 to TRBJ2-5; TRBD2 aligns across 8 bases. The CDR3 has 15 residues. In germline, CDR1 is ENHRY, CDR2 SYGVKD. The junction had 9 bases not matched to a gene; V was cut back by 6 bases and J by 3 bases. The CDR3 bases are TGTGCCATCAGCCGGACTAGCCAGGGGAAAGAGACCCAGTACTTC. Residues: CAISRTSQGKETQYF.

The rearrangement links TRBV12-3 or TRBV12-4 to TRBJ2-5; 10 bases match TRBD2. Losses at the gene ends were 1 base for V and 0 bases for J; bases not matched to a gene: 8. The CDR3 runs to 18 residues. The CDR3 region is CASSLVVSLAGDQETQYF. DNA of the CDR3: TGTGCCAGCAGTTTAGTAGTTTCCCTAGCGGGAGACCAAGAGACCCAGTACTTC.

This clonotype was observed at least ten times. The genes are TRBV29-1 and TRBJ2-1; D is unresolved. Germline V lookup: CDR1 SQVTM, CDR2 ANQGSEA. The CDR3 has 13 amino acids. V was pared by 7 bases and J by 0 bases, with 10 bases between. The DNA of the CDR3 is TGCAGCGCCCACACGAGCTCCTACAATGAGCAGTTCTTC. It yields the protein CSAHTSSYNEQFF.

This clonotype showed up just a few times. V usage is TRBV7-2 and J usage is TRBJ2-2, with 12 bases identical to TRBD2. The junction had 3 bases not matched to a gene; V was cut back by 2 bases and J by 5 bases. Germline V lookup: CDR1 SGHTA, CDR2 FQGNSA. There are 16 residues in the CDR3. The CDR3 DNA is TGTGCCAGCAGCTTAAGGACTAGCGGGATGACCGGGGAGCTGTTTTTT. Translated, it gives CASSLRTSGMTGELFF.

This clonotype was counted at least ten times. The chain recombines TRBV7-9 with TRBJ2-1, with 12 nucleotides matching TRBD2. CDR3 length: 15 residues. The junction had 8 bases not matched to a gene; V was cut back by 4 bases and J by 10 bases. Germline CDR1 is SEHNR and CDR2 is FQNEAQ (reference sequence). The CDR3 loop reads CASSSLAGGPREQFF. As DNA, the CDR3 is TGTGCCAGCAGCTCGCTAGCGGGAGGGCCGAGAGAGCAGTTCTTC.

The gene calls are TRBV12-3 or TRBV12-4 and TRBJ2-7; no definite D call. The CDR3 sequence is 13 residues long. V was clipped by 6 bases and J by 3 bases, with 12 bases between them. Here the CDR3 reads CASRPTGIYEQYF. The CDR3 nucleotides read TGTGCCAGCAGACCGACTGGAATCTACGAGCAGTACTTC.

This clonotype came up many times. The genes are TRBV7-3 and TRBJ2-1, with TRBD2 matching 9 bases. The V gene end was trimmed by 2 bases and the J gene end by 9 bases; junction bases not matched to a gene: 5. CDR3 length equals 14 residues. The germline V gene has CDR1 SGHTA and CDR2 FQGTGA. Here the CDR3 DNA reads TGTGCCAGCAGCTTATTAGCGGGAGTGTCTGAGCAGTTCTTC. It encodes CASSLLAGVSEQFF.

This clonotype was seen many times. This chain connects TRBV18 to TRBJ1-2, with D hard to call. Germline V gene data show CDR1 as KGHSH and CDR2 as LQKENI. Trimming left V 4 bases short and J 9 bases short, with 15 bases between. The CDR3 spans 13 residues. The CDR3 loop reads CASSLTEEGSYTF. The CDR3 bases are TGTGCCAGCTCACTTACCGAGGAGGGAAGCTACACCTTC.

CDR3 sequence (DNA): TGCGCCAGCAGCAATAGGGAATCCTACGAGCAGTACTTC. It translates to CASSNRESYEQYF. The chain links TRBV5-1 to TRBJ2-7; D ambiguous. The ends were cut back, 4 bases at V and 1 base at J, with 9 bases in the middle. The V gene's germline CDR1 is SGHRS and CDR2 YFSETQ. This CDR3 region has 13 residues.

In DNA, the CDR3 is TGTGCCAGCAGCTCACTAGCGGGAGGGGGCAATGAGCAGTTCTTC. Its translation: CASSSLAGGGNEQFF. This chain joins TRBV7-9 and TRBJ2-1, with 13 bases lining up with TRBD2. The CDR3 consists of 15 residues. V lost 4 bases to trimming and J lost 6 bases; unmatched junction nucleotides: 3. CDR1 SEHNR and CDR2 FQNEAQ come from the germline V gene (reference sequence).

This clonotype has at least ten counts. The V gene is TRBV12-5, the J gene TRBJ1-1; D unclear. Trimming pared 6 bases from V and 4 bases from J, leaving 9 bases between. The CDR3 length is 12 residues. The germline gives CDR1 LGHNT, CDR2 FRNRAP. The DNA for the CDR3 is TGTGCTAGTGGAAGAGAGGGCACTGAAGCTTTCTTT. Its protein is CASGREGTEAFF.